This T cell receptor (beta chain) was retrieved from a study of shared clonotypes between healthy human individuals. Study findings and constraints: Relative to their counterparts shared across all four donors, non-shared clonotypes exhibited diminished generation probabilities.

Repertoires were generated with immunoSEQ multiplex PCR, while TCRdb's copy carries only in-frame clones and drops some. Of over 2 million clones in the sample, roughly 90% are singletons; the top ten hold more than 0.35%. Between the trimmed V and J ends, which lost 4 bases and 6 bases, there was a span of 16 bases. The CDR3 has 15 residues. Germline assignment: CDR1 LNHNV and CDR2 YYDKDF (reference sequence). About this clone itself: Its antigen is currently unknown.

The rearrangement joins TRBV15 to TRBJ2-1; a weak D match, TRBD1 (6 bases). The source material was naive CD4+ T cells from PBMCs. Subset denoted: CD45RA+ positively selected. The sequence was collected from a man aged 18 to 29 in good health. Some clones in this sample may be carry-over from other donors' samples. The CDR3 here is CATSKQGPATNEQFF. The CDR3, as DNA: TGTGCCACCAGCAAACAGGGTCCCGCTACCAATGAGCAGTTCTTC.